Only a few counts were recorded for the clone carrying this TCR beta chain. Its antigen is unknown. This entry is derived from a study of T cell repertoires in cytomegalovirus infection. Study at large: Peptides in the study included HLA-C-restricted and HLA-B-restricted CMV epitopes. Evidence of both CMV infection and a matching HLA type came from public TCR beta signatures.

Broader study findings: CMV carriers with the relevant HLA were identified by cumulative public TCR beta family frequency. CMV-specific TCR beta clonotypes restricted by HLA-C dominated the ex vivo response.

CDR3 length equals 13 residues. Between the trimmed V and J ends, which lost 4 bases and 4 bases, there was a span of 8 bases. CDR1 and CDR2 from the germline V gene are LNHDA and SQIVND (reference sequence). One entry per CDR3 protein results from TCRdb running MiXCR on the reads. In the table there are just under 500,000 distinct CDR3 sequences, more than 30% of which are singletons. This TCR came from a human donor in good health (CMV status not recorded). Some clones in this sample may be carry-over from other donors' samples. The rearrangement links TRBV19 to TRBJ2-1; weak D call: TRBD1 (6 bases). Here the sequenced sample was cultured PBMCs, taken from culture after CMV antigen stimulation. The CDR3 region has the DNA TGTGCCAGTAGTACAGACAGGTACAATGAGCAGTTCTTC. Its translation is CASSTDRYNEQFF.